The 16 T cell receptor beta chains listed next were all sequenced from one sample in a study of radiotherapy plus CTLA-4 blockade in lung cancer (dated by TCRdb to the late 2010s). Libraries were constructed by the immunoSEQ multiplex PCR assay. The immuneACCESS repertoire file appears here via TCRdb, limited to in-frame rearrangements. These files lack a portion of the clones; in checked studies, under half of the deficit traces to unresolved V genes, and the cause of the others is not known. In this sample the table shows about 49,000 clones, around nine tenths of which occur a single time. The ten largest clones add up to less than 9.5% of the sample. This material consisted of peripheral blood, taken from a patient treated with radiotherapy plus ipilimumab. Receptors originate from a human donor with non-small cell lung cancer whose response to radiotherapy plus ipilimumab could not be evaluated.

The chain employs TRBV6-5 and TRBJ2-7; 10 bases align to TRBD1. CDR1 MNHEY and CDR2 SVGAGI come from the germline V gene. The CDR3 is 14 residues long. The J segment lost 5 bases and the V segment lost 2 bases, leaving 3 bases of the junction unmatched. In DNA form, the CDR3 reads TGTGCCAGCAGTTACGACAGGGGGCGCCACGAGCAGTACTTC. Translating gives CASSYDRGRHEQYF.

V gene TRBV9 combines with J gene TRBJ2-1, with D possibly TRBD2 on 6 matching bases. Germline V gene lookup returns CDR1 SGDLS and CDR2 YYNGEE. The CDR3 extends over 15 amino acids. V was pared by 5 bases and J by 3 bases, with 15 bases between. CDR3 in amino acids: CASSATSTDYNEQFF. As DNA, the CDR3 is TGTGCCAGCAGTGCTACTAGCACCGACTACAATGAGCAGTTCTTC.

The genes are TRBV4-1 and TRBJ1-1, with D hard to call. This CDR3 is 16 amino acids long. Trimming stripped 3 bases from V and 7 bases from J, with 21 bases between. Germline-derived CDR1 and CDR2 are MGHRA and YSYEKL. The CDR3 region is CASSQVITAEADEAFF. As DNA, the CDR3 is TGCGCCAGCAGCCAGGTTATAACAGCGGAGGCGGATGAAGCTTTCTTT.

V is TRBV9 and J is TRBJ2-3; TRBD2 matches at 9 bases. This CDR3 comprises 15 residues. In germline, CDR1 is SGDLS, CDR2 YYNGEE. V was clipped by 3 bases and J by 7 bases; unmatched bases: 9. The CDR3 DNA reads as TGTGCCAGCAGCGATGGGGGCGGGGGGGCGAATACGCAGTATTTT. Amino acid sequence: CASSDGGGGANTQYF.

The V gene is TRBV28, the J gene TRBJ2-1; D gene unclear. Germline V gene lookup returns CDR1 MDHEN and CDR2 SYDVKM. There are 14 residues in the CDR3. V gave up 4 bases and J gave up 6 bases, with 13 bases separating them. CDR3 sequence (DNA): TGTGCCAGCAGTTCTTGGGCCGGATCCAATGAGCAGTTCTTC. Translated, it gives CASSSWAGSNEQFF.

This chain links TRBV9 with TRBJ1-1; maybe TRBD1 (5 bases). Germline lookup yields CDR1 SGDLS and CDR2 YYNGEE. The CDR3 loop spans 16 amino acids. The V and J ends lost 3 bases and 0 bases respectively, with 15 bases between them. The CDR3 sequence: CASSARSTDMNTEAFF. The CDR3 DNA reads TGTGCCAGCAGCGCGCGATCGACAGACATGAACACTGAAGCTTTCTTT.

The chain recombines TRBV14 with TRBJ2-7, with 7 bases that match TRBD2. With V trimmed by 1 base and J by 5 bases, 5 bases remained unmatched. The length of the CDR3 is 14 residues. Germline CDR1 reads SGHDN; CDR2 reads FVKESK. In DNA form, the CDR3 reads TGTGCCAGCAGCCAAGTGGGCGGGGGAGACGAGCAGTACTTC. As protein: CASSQVGGGDEQYF.

This rearrangement joins TRBV5-8 to TRBJ1-2; D may be TRBD1 (6 bases). CDR1 and CDR2 from the germline V gene are SGHTS and YDEGEE. The CDR3 extends over 15 amino acids. Trimming pared 3 bases from V and 4 bases from J, leaving 16 bases between. DNA of the CDR3: TGTGCCAGCAGCTCCGAGGTCGGGGGGCCCTATGGCTACACCTTC. This encodes CASSSEVGGPYGYTF.

This chain links TRBV5-1 with TRBJ1-2; D is ambiguous. The CDR3 loop spans 14 amino acids. Germline CDR1 is SGHRS and CDR2 is YFSETQ. Trimming pared 0 bases from V and 3 bases from J, leaving 9 bases between. The CDR3 region is CASSLAGEYYGYTF. The CDR3 nucleotides read TGCGCCAGCAGCTTGGCCGGGGAGTACTATGGCTACACCTTC.

The chain combines TRBV6-5 with TRBJ2-4; 7 nucleotides match TRBD1. This CDR3 contains 13 residues. CDR1 is MNHEY, CDR2 SVGAGI, per germline. Trimming removed 5 bases from V and 4 bases from J; junction bases left unmatched: 2. The CDR3 is CASSMGQKNIQYF. CDR3 bases: TGTGCCAGCAGTATGGGACAGAAAAACATTCAGTACTTC.

A single count supports this clone. The V and J genes are TRBV6-5 and TRBJ1-2, with 9 bases fitting TRBD1. Losses at the gene ends were 5 bases for V and 8 bases for J; bases not matched to a gene: 6. From germline, CDR1 is MNHEY and CDR2 SVGAGI. This CDR3 has 13 amino acids. CDR3 bases: TGTGCCAGCAGTCAGGACAGGGGCAGAGGCTACACCTTC. Translating gives CASSQDRGRGYTF.

The rearrangement links TRBV28 to TRBJ1-2; the match to TRBD1 covers 8 bases. CDR3 size: 14 residues. V was clipped by 5 bases and J by 3 bases; unmatched bases: 5. CDR1 is MDHEN, CDR2 SYDVKM, per germline. CDR3 sequence: CASSPTGAYYGYTF. In DNA form, the CDR3 reads TGTGCCAGCAGTCCGACAGGGGCTTACTATGGCTACACCTTC.

The V gene is TRBV23-1, the J gene TRBJ1-5; no clear D gene. TRBV23-1 is given ORF status, its function remaining uncertain. V lost 0 bases and J 3 bases, leaving 9 bases between the germline ends. The CDR3 length is 15 residues. For the CDR3, the DNA is TGCGCCAGCAGTCAATCGAGGCTGACCAATCAGCCCCAGCATTTT. Protein sequence: CASSQSRLTNQPQHF.

A single count supports this clone. The CDR3: CASSQDTSGGADYEQYF. CDR3 coding DNA: TGCGCCAGCAGCCAAGATACTAGCGGGGGGGCCGACTACGAGCAGTACTTC. This chain connects TRBV4-3 to TRBJ2-7; 13 nucleotides line up with TRBD2. CDR1 is LGHNA, CDR2 YSLEER, per germline. V dropped 0 bases and J dropped 3; count of bases not matched to a gene: 5. The CDR3 runs to 17 residues.

This clone has a single count. At one end, the junction sequence differs from germline, possibly due to a read error. Different DNA sequences within this sample yield the same CDR3. The J gene is TRBJ1-2, the V gene TRBV27, with a weak D call TRBD1 (6 bases). CDR1 and CDR2 from the germline V gene are MNHEY and SMNVEV (reference sequence). The CDR3 is made up of 13 amino acids. The CDR3 DNA is TGCGCCAGCAGTCGTACAGGGTATAGGGACTACACCTTC. Residues: CASSRTGYRDYTF.

The chain has TRBV13 and TRBJ1-2; 8 nucleotides match TRBD1. CDR3 size: 15 residues. Trimming at V came to 5 bases and at J to 3 bases, leaving 8 bases not matched to a gene. Germline CDR1 is PRHDT and CDR2 is FYEKMQ (reference sequence). CDR3 DNA sequence: TGTGCCAGCAGCAGCAGGGGGCTTATCGACTATGGCTACACCTTC. Encoded protein: CASSSRGLIDYGYTF.